Listed here are 30 T cell receptor beta chains from one sample, sequenced in a study of T cell responses to AZD1222 COVID-19 vaccine. The method was immunoSEQ multiplex PCR; TCRdb's version includes in-frame clones alone and lacks a portion of them. The data contain about 75,000 clones, about nine tenths of them seen just once; the ten biggest clones take up 9% to 10%. The sequenced sample was peripheral blood, obtained 28 days after the second dose of the MenACWY control vaccine. The receptors shown here come from an adult who received the MenACWY meningococcal vaccine as a control.

CDR3 loop: CASSQEWTSNQPQHF. The CDR3 nucleotides read TGCGCCAGCAGCCAAGAGTGGACCTCCAATCAGCCCCAGCATTTT. The V and J genes are TRBV4-3 and TRBJ1-5; D unclear. V lost 0 bases and J 3 bases, leaving 9 bases between the germline ends. Germline CDR1 LGHNA, CDR2 YSLEER. The length of the CDR3 is 15 residues.

This clone came up once. V and J are TRBV5-4 and TRBJ2-1; D not certain. The CDR3 consists of 12 residues. Germline V CDR1 and CDR2: SGHNT, YYREEE (reference sequence). V was trimmed by 0 bases and J by 10 bases, leaving 8 bases between them. CDR3 nucleotide sequence: TGTGCCAGCAGCTTGGTAGGGTCCGAGCAGTTCTTC. Encoded protein: CASSLVGSEQFF.

The V and J genes are TRBV12-2 and TRBJ1-2; TRBD1, the D gene given by the table, was not confirmed from the DNA. TRBV12-2 is deemed a pseudogene. This CDR3 has 16 amino acids. The CDR3 loop reads CASRLVTGCWHYGYTF. The CDR3 DNA is TGTGCAAGTCGCTTAGTGACAGGGTGTTGGCACTATGGCTACACCTTC.

This chain connects TRBV6-5 to TRBJ1-4, with TRBD1 identical over 10 bases. J lost 5 bases, V lost 11 bases, and 8 bases had no gene match. Germline CDR1 is MNHEY and CDR2 is SVGAGI. The CDR3 consists of 14 residues. CDR3 protein: CAGGPGQGNEKLFF. The CDR3 nucleotides read TGTGCCGGCGGACCGGGACAGGGGAATGAAAAACTGTTTTTT.

This clone was recorded a few times. This rearrangement joins TRBV30 to TRBJ1-5; tentative D call: TRBD1 (5 bases). V was clipped by 2 bases and J by 1 base, with 12 bases between them. Per the germline V gene, CDR1 is GTSNPN and CDR2 is SVGIG (reference sequence). CDR3 length equals 15 residues. The CDR3 DNA sequence: TGTGCCTGGAGTTCAAAGACAGTAAGCAATCAGCCCCAGCATTTT. Amino acids: CAWSSKTVSNQPQHF.

The gene calls are TRBV9 and TRBJ2-2, with D uncertain. Per germline, CDR1 SGDLS and CDR2 YYNGEE. The CDR3 covers 12 residues. The V and J ends lost 0 bases and 6 bases respectively, with 3 bases between them. The CDR3: CASSVGSGELFF. The CDR3 region has the DNA TGTGCCAGCAGCGTAGGGTCCGGGGAGCTGTTTTTT. The variable domain in full, completed from reference TRBV9 and TRBJ2-2, reads DSGVTQTPKHLITATGQRVTLRCSPRSGDLSVYWYQQSLDQGLQFLIQYYNGEERAKGNILERFSAQQFPDLHSELNLSSLELGDSALYFCASSVGSGELFFGEGSRLTVL.

The chain links TRBV6-6 to TRBJ2-7, with a weak D call TRBD1 (6 bases). Germline V CDR1 and CDR2: MNHNY, SVGAGI (reference sequence). The CDR3 is 15 amino acids. V was shortened by 0 bases and J by 4 bases, with 13 bases between the two germline ends. CDR3 loop: CASSYSSGTQYEQYF. For the CDR3, the DNA is TGTGCCAGCAGTTACTCCTCCGGGACACAATACGAGCAGTACTTC.

This chain connects TRBV28 to TRBJ2-7, with D possibly matching TRBD1 (6 bases). The CDR3 is made up of 17 amino acids. Germline-derived CDR1 and CDR2 are MDHEN and SYDVKM. The ends were cut back, 6 bases at V and 3 bases at J, with 24 bases in the middle. The CDR3 reads CASSLNRDITRSYEQYF. The CDR3 region has the DNA TGTGCCAGCAGCCTCAACCGGGACATAACCCGGAGCTACGAGCAGTACTTC.

The chain uses TRBV14 and TRBJ1-4; no firm D call. CDR1 is SGHDN and CDR2 is FVKESK in the germline V gene. Trimming stripped 4 bases from V and 5 bases from J, with 11 bases between. This CDR3 has 14 amino acids. The CDR3 is CASSRAQSNEKLFF. CDR3 in DNA: TGTGCCAGCAGCCGAGCTCAGTCGAATGAAAAACTGTTTTTT.

V gene TRBV7-2 combines with J gene TRBJ1-2, with TRBD1 identical over 9 bases. Germline assignment: CDR1 SGHTA and CDR2 FQGNSA. The CDR3 runs 15 residues. Trimming cost V 4 bases and J 7 bases; bases outside gene matches: 10. The CDR3 nucleotides read TGTGCCAGCAGCTCCAGGACAGGGGATAAGGTTGGCTACACCTTC. Translation: CASSSRTGDKVGYTF.

The V and J genes are TRBV28 and TRBJ1-5, with D possibly being TRBD1 (5 bases). Trimming shortened V by 5 bases and J by 1 base, and 6 bases separated the two germline ends. The CDR3 has 13 residues. The germline CDR1 and CDR2 sequences are MDHEN and SYDVKM. CDR3 protein: CASSQGSNQPQHF. CDR3 bases: TGTGCCAGCAGTCAGGGAAGCAATCAGCCCCAGCATTTT.

This chain joins TRBV3-1 (or the pseudogene TRBV3-2) and TRBJ2-7; the D gene is possibly TRBD1 (5 bases). With 1 base removed from V and 1 base from J, the gap between germline ends came to 8 bases. CDR3 length: 14 amino acids. Looked up from germline, CDR1 is LGHDT and CDR2 is YNNKEL (reference sequence). The CDR3 sequence: CASSQATVSYEQYF. In DNA form, the CDR3 reads TGTGCCAGCAGCCAAGCGACAGTTTCCTACGAGCAGTACTTC.

V is TRBV10-3 and J is TRBJ1-4; 9 bases fit TRBD1. This CDR3 has 13 amino acids. Germline V lookup: CDR1 ENHRY, CDR2 SYGVKD. With 10 bases clipped from V and 8 bases from J, the junction kept 8 bases outside the gene matches. As DNA, the CDR3 is TGTGCCAGCGGGACAGGGTTGGAAGAAAAACTGTTTTTT. Translation gives CASGTGLEEKLFF.

The rearrangement joins TRBV19 to TRBJ2-5; no clear D. The germline gives CDR1 LNHDA, CDR2 SQIVND (reference sequence). This CDR3 region has 12 residues. V was pared by 8 bases and J by 0 bases, with 7 bases between. CDR3 DNA: TGTGCCAGTGGGAAGGACCAAGAGACCCAGTACTTC. Protein sequence: CASGKDQETQYF. Drawing the rest from reference TRBV19 and TRBJ2-5, the complete variable domain is DGGITQSPKYLFRKEGQNVTLSCEQNLNHDAMYWYRQDPGQGLRLIYYSQIVNDFQKGDIAEGYSVSREKKESFPLTVTSAQKNPTAFYLCASGKDQETQYFGPGTRLLVL.

V gene TRBV5-3 combines with J gene TRBJ2-7; 8 positions match TRBD1. TRBV5-3 is an ORF, and what it does is uncertain. J was trimmed by 0 bases and V by 4 bases; bases with no gene match: 12. The CDR3 is 17 residues long. CDR3 residues: CARSPDNGQGASYEQYF. In DNA form, the CDR3 reads TGTGCCAGAAGCCCCGATAATGGACAGGGAGCCTCCTACGAGCAGTACTTC.

The chain has TRBV7-9 and TRBJ2-7, with D possibly being TRBD1 (6 bases). Germline CDR1 reads SEHNR; CDR2 reads FQNEAQ (reference sequence). V lost 3 bases and J 6 bases, leaving 9 bases between the germline ends. The CDR3 has 12 residues. The CDR3 DNA follows: TGTGCCAGCAGCTTGACAGGTCTCGAGCAGTACTTC. This codes for CASSLTGLEQYF.

This rearrangement joins TRBV19 to TRBJ2-7, with a weak D call TRBD2 (6 bases). Trimming took 2 bases from V and 4 from J, leaving 9 bases between them. Germline V lookup: CDR1 LNHDA, CDR2 SQIVND (reference sequence). This CDR3 has 13 residues. CDR3 amino acids: CASSIRRGYEQYF. For the CDR3, the DNA is TGTGCCAGTAGTATACGCCGGGGGTACGAGCAGTACTTC.

The chain recombines TRBV27 with TRBJ1-1; D remains ambiguous. Germline loops: CDR1 MNHEY, CDR2 SMNVEV (reference sequence). This CDR3 contains 13 residues. Between the trimmed V and J ends, which lost 8 bases and 0 bases, there was a span of 10 bases. The CDR3: CASASTLNTEAFF. The CDR3 DNA is TGTGCCAGCGCCAGCACCCTGAACACTGAAGCTTTCTTT.

This clone has just one count. The rearrangement uses TRBV18 and TRBJ1-1; 8 positions match TRBD1. The CDR3 spans 15 residues. Germline CDR1 reads KGHSH; CDR2 reads LQKENI. J was trimmed by 5 bases and V by 0 bases; bases with no gene match: 5. In DNA form, the CDR3 reads TGTGCCAGCTCACCACCGACAGGGGAAGGGACTGAAGCTTTCTTT. It codes for CASSPPTGEGTEAFF.

V and J are TRBV7-2 and TRBJ1-1; unclear D gene. The CDR3 loop spans 15 amino acids. The V and J ends lost 1 base and 1 base respectively, with 10 bases between them. In germline, CDR1 is SGHTA, CDR2 FQGNSA. CDR3: CASSLGARQNTEAFF. The CDR3 DNA reads TGTGCCAGCAGCTTAGGGGCCCGACAGAACACTGAAGCTTTCTTT.

This chain joins TRBV2 and TRBJ1-1, with 7 positions matching TRBD1. The CDR3 is 12 amino acids. The V segment lost 1 base and the J segment 13 bases; nucleotides outside the gene matches: 6. Looked up from germline, CDR1 is SNHLY and CDR2 is FYNNEI. The CDR3 region has the DNA TGTGCCAGCAGTGAAGGGAGGGGGCGAGTTTTCTTT. This codes for CASSEGRGRVFF.

This sequence joins TRBV15 and TRBJ1-1; D is undetermined. The V end lost 1 base, the J end lost 1 base, and 10 bases lay between the germline ends. The CDR3 spans 15 residues. The germline CDR1 and CDR2 sequences are LNHNV and YYDKDF (reference sequence). Here the CDR3 DNA reads TGTGCCACCAGCAGAGGGGGAATATCGAACACTGAAGCTTTCTTT. The encoded protein is CATSRGGISNTEAFF.

This sequence joins TRBV10-3 and TRBJ1-4, with a tentative D call TRBD1 (5 bases). Trimming took 0 bases from V and 8 from J, leaving 13 bases between them. This CDR3 has 15 residues. Germline lookup yields CDR1 ENHRY and CDR2 SYGVKD. The CDR3 here is CAISESGREGEKLFF. CDR3 DNA: TGTGCCATCAGTGAGTCAGGCAGGGAGGGCGAAAAACTGTTTTTT.

The rearrangement uses TRBV19 and TRBJ1-1; TRBD1 is a possible D gene (5 bases). V was pared by 7 bases and J by 7 bases, with 16 bases between. The CDR3 runs 13 residues. Per germline, CDR1 LNHDA and CDR2 SQIVND (reference sequence). DNA for the CDR3: TGTGCCAGTAATCCGGGGCGAAGGGATGAAGCTTTCTTT. Translating it yields CASNPGRRDEAFF. Looking up the rest from reference TRBV19 and TRBJ1-1 gives the full variable domain: DGGITQSPKYLFRKEGQNVTLSCEQNLNHDAMYWYRQDPGQGLRLIYYSQIVNDFQKGDIAEGYSVSREKKESFPLTVTSAQKNPTAFYLCASNPGRRDEAFFGQGTRLTVV.

The CDR3 reads CASSLEGYSYNEQFF. The CDR3, as DNA: TGTGCCAGCAGCTTAGAAGGGTACTCCTACAATGAGCAGTTCTTC. The chain carries TRBV11-2 and TRBJ2-1, with unresolved D. With 0 bases removed from V and 0 bases from J, the gap between germline ends came to 6 bases. The CDR3 runs to 15 residues. Germline-derived CDR1 and CDR2 are SGHAT and FQNNGV.

V is TRBV6-5 and J is TRBJ2-7; D is possibly TRBD2 (7 bases). Looked up from germline, CDR1 is MNHEY and CDR2 is SVGAGI. CDR3 length: 13 residues. The CDR3 nucleotides are TGTGCTGTGGGAGGGGGGGGTCTAGGCGAGCAGTACTTC. Protein sequence: CAVGGGGLGEQYF.

J is TRBJ2-3 and V is TRBV6-4; the match to TRBD2 covers 14 bases. Germline assignment: CDR1 MRHNA and CDR2 SNTAGT. The V gene end was trimmed by 0 bases and the J gene end by 4 bases; junction bases not matched to a gene: 0. CDR3 length equals 16 residues. CDR3 sequence: CASSDSTSGGADTQYF. CDR3 in DNA: TGTGCCAGCAGTGACTCGACTAGCGGGGGGGCAGATACGCAGTATTTT.

This chain uses TRBV29-1 with TRBJ1-1, with TRBD1 matching over 7 bases. CDR1 is SQVTM, CDR2 ANQGSEA, per germline. This CDR3 has 13 residues. After removal of 0 bases from V and 5 bases from J, the junction contained 3 bases not matched to a gene. The CDR3 bases are TGCAGCGTTGAAGATCGGGGACAGACTGAAGCTTTCTTT. It codes for CSVEDRGQTEAFF.

The count of this clone is one. The chain employs TRBV5-1 and TRBJ1-1; unclear D gene. CDR1 SGHRS and CDR2 YFSETQ come from the germline V gene. V shed 0 bases and J shed 1 base, with 7 bases lying between them. The CDR3 is made up of 14 amino acids. Written as DNA, the CDR3 is TGCGCCAGCAGCTTGGGTCAGACGAACACTGAAGCTTTCTTT. This codes for CASSLGQTNTEAFF.

The chain combines TRBV11-3 with TRBJ2-2; possibly TRBD1 for D (5 bases). This CDR3 has 16 residues. Trimming removed 5 bases at V and 5 bases at J, with 18 bases between. Germline V CDR1 and CDR2: SGHNT, YENEEA. CDR3 in DNA: TGTGCCAGCAGCCCTAAGGGGTCCATGGGGACCGGGGAGCTGTTTTTT. It encodes CASSPKGSMGTGELFF.